These T cell receptor beta chains were read from a single sample in a study of cytomegalovirus exposure and HLA in healthy donors. This table comes from immunoSEQ multiplex PCR, and its TCRdb copy is limited to in-frame clones, with some not included. The sample contains around 200,000 clones, around three quarters of which appear only once. Sequenced sample: PBMCs. Every receptor here comes from a woman in her fifties or sixties in good health and CMV-seronegative. Each CDR3 is given with its conserved first and last residue. A D gene is named only where the DNA matches it firmly. Clone sizes are given selectively: once, few, many, or a class where the clone is expanded.

CDR3 protein: CASRPSGVSNQPQHF
CDR3 DNA: TGTGCCAGCAGGCCAAGCGGGGTTAGCAATCAGCCCCAGCATTTT
J gene: TRBJ1-5
clone size: -
D gene: -
V gene: TRBV28

CDR3 protein: CASSVALAGKDTQYF
CDR3 DNA: TGTGCCAGCAGCGTAGCTTTGGCAGGGAAAGATACGCAGTATTTT
J gene: TRBJ2-3
clone size: -
D gene: -
V gene: TRBV9

CDR3 protein: CASSAPSGGITDTQYF
CDR3 DNA: TGTGCCAGTAGTGCGCCCTCCGGGGGTATCACAGATACGCAGTATTTT
J gene: TRBJ2-3
clone size: once
D gene: -
V gene: TRBV19

CDR3 protein: CASNRQSNTEAFF
CDR3 DNA: TGTGCCAGCAATAGACAGTCGAACACTGAAGCTTTCTTT
J gene: TRBJ1-1
clone size: -
D gene: -
V gene: TRBV2

CDR3 protein: CASSLDPQGLNEKLFF
CDR3 DNA: TGCGCCAGCAGCTTGGACCCCCAGGGGCTGAATGAAAAACTGTTTTTT
J gene: TRBJ1-4
clone size: -
D gene: -
V gene: TRBV5-1

CDR3 protein: CASSTGTANYGYTF
CDR3 DNA: TGTGCCAGTAGTACGGGGACAGCAAACTATGGCTACACCTTC
J gene: TRBJ1-2
clone size: -
D gene: TRBD1
V gene: TRBV19

CDR3 protein: CATSFKIAEAFF
CDR3 DNA: TGTGCCACCAGCTTTAAAATCGCTGAAGCTTTCTTT
J gene: TRBJ1-1
clone size: -
D gene: -
V gene: TRBV15

CDR3 protein: CASSLQGASSYSGANVLTF
CDR3 DNA: TGCGCCAGCAGCTTACAGGGGGCGTCCTCCTACTCTGGGGCCAACGTCCTGACTTTC
J gene: TRBJ2-6
clone size: few
D gene: TRBD1
V gene: TRBV5-1

CDR3 protein: CASSQLTSGRADTQYF
CDR3 DNA: TGTGCCAGCAGCCAACTGACTAGCGGGAGAGCAGATACGCAGTATTTT
J gene: TRBJ2-3
clone size: -
D gene: TRBD2
V gene: TRBV4-2

CDR3 protein: CASSYAGGYTF
CDR3 DNA: TGTGCCAGCAGTTATGCCGGGGGCTACACCTTC
J gene: TRBJ1-2
clone size: -
D gene: -
V gene: TRBV6-6

CDR3 protein: CASSEGQLNEQFF
CDR3 DNA: TGTGCCAGCAGTGAAGGACAGTTGAATGAGCAGTTCTTC
J gene: TRBJ2-1
clone size: -
D gene: -
V gene: TRBV2

CDR3 protein: CASSLQTARGPKNTEAFF
CDR3 DNA: TGTGCCAGCAGCTTACAGACAGCCAGGGGGCCTAAGAACACTGAAGCTTTCTTT
J gene: TRBJ1-1
clone size: -
D gene: TRBD1
V gene: TRBV7-6

CDR3 protein: CASGLTGSPGELFF
CDR3 DNA: TGTGCCAGCGGTTTAACAGGGTCCCCCGGGGAGCTGTTTTTT
J gene: TRBJ2-2
clone size: -
D gene: -
V gene: TRBV7-9

CDR3 protein: CASSLGGAGNEKLFF
CDR3 DNA: TGTGCCAGCAGTTTAGGGGGGGCGGGTAATGAAAAACTGTTTTTT
J gene: TRBJ1-4
clone size: -
D gene: -
V gene: TRBV28

CDR3 protein: CASSQGGTGLAGNTIYF
CDR3 DNA: TGCGCCAGCAGCCAAGGGGGGACAGGACTAGCTGGAAACACCATATATTTT
J gene: TRBJ1-3
clone size: -
D gene: TRBD1
V gene: TRBV4-1

CDR3 protein: CASSLAASYEQYF
CDR3 DNA: TGCGCCAGCAGCCTAGCGGCTTCCTACGAGCAGTACTTC
J gene: TRBJ2-7
clone size: -
D gene: TRBD2
V gene: TRBV5-1

CDR3 protein: CASSLGGGITSGEETQYF
CDR3 DNA: TGTGCCAGCAGCTTAGGAGGGGGGATAACTAGCGGGGAAGAGACCCAGTACTTC
J gene: TRBJ2-5
clone size: -
D gene: TRBD2
V gene: TRBV7-7

CDR3 protein: CASSFYPGQGDYGYTF
CDR3 DNA: TGCGCCAGCAGCTTCTACCCGGGACAGGGGGACTATGGCTACACCTTC
J gene: TRBJ1-2
clone size: -
D gene: TRBD1
V gene: TRBV5-1